The clone carrying this TCR beta chain was found many times. Its antigen is as yet unknown. The entry originates in a study of Graves' ophthalmopathy and Graves' hyperthyroidism. On the study more broadly: Before any treatment, peripheral blood was taken at the initial diagnosis. Study-wide results and limits: With a specificity of just over 72% and a sensitivity of around 71%, the model predicted ophthalmopathy progression.

Pregnant or lactating patients and those with other autoimmune diseases or uncontrolled infections were excluded. V lost 6 bases and J lost 3; bases outside the gene matches: 13. There are 16 residues in the CDR3. Per the germline V gene, CDR1 is MDHEN and CDR2 is SYDVKM. The study amplified TCR beta CDR3 regions using RNA transcripts. RT-PCR with HTBI primers came first, then second-round multiplex PCR. TCRdb re-analysed the multiplex PCR reads in MiXCR, keeping a single row per CDR3 protein. The repertoire has about 220,000 distinct CDR3 sequences, about 22% of them found once; the top ten carry roughly 45%.

The sequenced sample was peripheral blood. V and J are TRBV28 and TRBJ1-2, with 7 bases lining up with TRBD1. This clonotype was obtained from a woman between 50 and 59 years old with Graves' ophthalmopathy. The CDR3 DNA reads TGTGCCAGCAGAACCCCTCCGGGACAGACCGACTATGGCTACACCTTC. Translated, it gives CASRTPPGQTDYGYTF.